This T cell receptor beta chain is from a study of response to subunit inactivated influenza vaccine (dated by TCRdb to about 2018). About the investigation overall: To follow how T cells responded to a trivalent subunit inactivated influenza vaccine, the researchers relied on deep quantitative profiling of the T cell receptor repertoire.

Study-wide findings and limitations: The authors suggested that each seasonal influenza vaccination may recruit only a limited number of new T cells.

Per the germline V gene, MNHEY is the CDR1 and SVGEGT is the CDR2. From V the trimming removes 6 bases and from J it removes 2 bases, while the gene matches leave 2 bases of the junction unaccounted for. The CDR3 numbers 14 residues from cysteine through phenylalanine. Here the CDR3 DNA is all that survives: 42 bases in frame from base 1. With regard to this clonotype: The clone's antigen remains unknown. No much larger clone exists at a distance of one base, and base qualities are not known.

Receptors were amplified or captured by RT-PCR. Sequenced using an Illumina HiSeq 2500. TCRdb applied fastp at Q25 and MiXCR to the public reads, then kept only in-frame beta chains. For every CDR3 protein sequence, its rows merge into one entry that carries the most common genes and DNA. Counted in this sample were roughly 670,000 distinct CDR3 sequences; 14% of them appeared once. Roughly 7.6% of the sample lies in the top ten. The receptor's source is a middle-aged man who received an inactivated influenza vaccine. Donor details come from another sample of the same person, matched by shared clones. Sequencing was performed on PBMCs from blood, taken around two weeks before vaccination. The rearrangement joined TRBV6-2 or TRBV6-3 to TRBJ2-1; the junction holds 9 bases that match TRBD1. In nucleotide form, the sequence is TGTGCCAGCAGCGGACAGGGGACCTACAATGAGCAGTTCTTC. Translated, this gives CASSGQGTYNEQFF.